This T cell receptor beta chain was obtained from a study of blood T cells in healthy people across ages (dated by TCRdb to the mid-2010s). General notes on the study: Template switching captured roughly one uniquely barcoded TCR beta cDNA molecule per two T cells in model experiments. The study analyzed two additional independent replicas of 1 million unique cDNA reads from the same blood draw for two donors, one aged 18 to 29 and one aged 80 or older. Age-related changes in TCR beta repertoire diversity were measured in the study by deep sequencing normalized with unique cDNA molecular identifiers. To avoid experimental bias, donors of different ages were distributed randomly across sequencing lanes. The donors were split into four age groups: young (average around 17 years), middle-aged (39), aged (approximately 59) and long-lived (about 74). The study at large found these results: Estimates of total diversity from one million sequenced T cells were regarded as lower bounds and underestimates. As age increased, observed TCR beta diversity per million T cells dropped in a roughly linear way, and a significant reduction was already evident by age 40. Observed TCR beta diversity correlated strongly with the percentage of naive T cells measured by flow cytometry. Conclusive comparison of naive and antigen-experienced compartments was prevented by the profiling of bulk unsorted PBMCs. Compared with the aged group, the long-lived group had more naive CD4+ T cells, fewer expanded clones and increased TCR diversity, suggesting age selection. The CMV infection status of donors was not known, potentially confounding age-related changes in expanded clonotypes.

The CDR3 runs 11 amino acids, cysteine and phenylalanine included. Here the CDR3 DNA is all that survives: 33 bases in frame from base 1. Cut back by 7 bases and 5 bases, the V and J ends lie 5 bases apart. Via the germline V gene, CDR1 is ENHRY and CDR2 SYGVKD. The roughly 39 donors, aged roughly 6 to 95 years, were systemically healthy Caucasian individuals from Russia. Each donor gave 8 to 10 milliliters of peripheral blood, drawn into EDTA-treated Vacutainer tubes. PBMCs were isolated by Ficoll-Paque density-gradient centrifugation, with at least 6 million obtained per sample. Total RNA, at least 6 micrograms per sample, was extracted from PBMCs with Trizol reagent. For every donor, an aliquot of PBMCs went through flow cytometry to measure the percentages of naive CD45RAhigh/CD27high T cells. Libraries were built with 5' RACE. TCRdb records Illumina HiSeq 2500 as the sequencer. A second PCR of roughly 6 to 11 cycles was run with a J-beta primer mix and a sample-barcoded 5' primer. A unique molecular identifier was introduced onto each TCR beta cDNA molecule by a template-switch 5' adaptor carrying 12 random nucleotides. At least 2.5 million CDR3-containing paired-end reads were obtained from each sample. First-strand cDNA synthesis was performed from all RNA using the Mint cDNA synthesis kit, with priming by a TRBC-specific oligonucleotide. After uracil-DNA glycosylase treatment, a first 18-cycle PCR used universal primers M1SS and BC2_uni_R on all cDNA. Regarding the original processing steps: For normalization, 1 million high-quality reads, each with a distinct molecular identifier, were randomly selected from each sample. Instead of being binned into consensus sequences, reads that shared molecular identifiers were thrown out. MiTCR, run with a Q25 quality threshold and the strictest error-elimination algorithm, handled CDR3 identification, clonotype clustering and error correction. A nonparametric unseen species model with Euler transformation was used to estimate a lower bound on total TCR beta diversity. The public sequencing data were trimmed at Q25 with fastp and processed into clonotypes with MiXCR by TCRdb, which kept only in-frame beta chains. Rows are combined by CDR3 protein, so each entry shows the most common genes and DNA. The V and J calls here are based on TCRdb, not the publication. Within this sample are about a million distinct CDR3 sequences, with roughly 47% of them counted one time only. Of the sample, around 21% is held by the ten largest clones.

As for this clonotype: Its binding antigen is unknown. No clone much larger than this one lies a single base away; base qualities are absent.

The sequenced material came from blood. This chain is built from TRBV10-3 and TRBJ2-2; 5 matching bases give a weak D call of TRBD1. This clonotype was obtained from a woman aged 55-70 years in good health. CDR3 protein: CAIKGTGELFF. Here is the DNA: TGTGCCATCAAGGGGACCGGGGAGCTGTTTTTT.